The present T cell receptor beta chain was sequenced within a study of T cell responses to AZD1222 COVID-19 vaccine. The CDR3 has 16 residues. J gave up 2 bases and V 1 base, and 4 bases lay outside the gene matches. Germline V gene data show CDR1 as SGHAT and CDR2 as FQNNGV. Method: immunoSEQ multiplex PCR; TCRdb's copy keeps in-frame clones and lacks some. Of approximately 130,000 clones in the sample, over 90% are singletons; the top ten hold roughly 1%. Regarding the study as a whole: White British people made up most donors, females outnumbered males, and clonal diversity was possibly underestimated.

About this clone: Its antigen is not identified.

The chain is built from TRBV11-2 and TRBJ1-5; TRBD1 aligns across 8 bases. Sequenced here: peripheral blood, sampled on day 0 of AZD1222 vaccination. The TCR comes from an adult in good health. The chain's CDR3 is CASSLGGTGGNQPQHF. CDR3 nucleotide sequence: TGTGCCAGCAGCTTAGGCGGGACAGGTGGCAATCAGCCCCAGCATTTT.